The clone carrying this T cell receptor (beta chain) appeared many times. Its antigen remains unknown. V was shortened by 6 bases and J by 2 bases, with 17 bases between the two germline ends. This CDR3 has 16 amino acids. Germline V gene sequence: CDR1 MNHNS, CDR2 SASEGT. The patients chosen for sequencing had shown expansion of CD8+CD57+ cells (detected by flow cytometry). The template for TCR beta VDJ and CDR3 sequence profiling was genomic DNA. MiXCR, applied by TCRdb to the reads, yields one record per CDR3 protein. The sample includes approximately 57,000 distinct CDR3 sequences, approximately 54% of them seen just once. This record belongs to a study of CD8+CD57+ T cells in acquired aplastic anemia. General study findings and limits: Roughly 29 was the count of CD8+ CDR3 sequences that patients shared with controls.

The sequence came from a human donor with aplastic anemia. Sample: sorted CD4+, CD8+, or CD8+CD57+ T cells (not recorded which) from PBMCs. This chain links TRBV6-1 with TRBJ1-5; tentative D call: TRBD1 (6 bases). This chain's CDR3 is CASSQTGQMGNQPQHF. The CDR3 DNA sequence: TGTGCCAGCAGCCAGACGGGACAAATGGGCAATCAGCCCCAGCATTTT.